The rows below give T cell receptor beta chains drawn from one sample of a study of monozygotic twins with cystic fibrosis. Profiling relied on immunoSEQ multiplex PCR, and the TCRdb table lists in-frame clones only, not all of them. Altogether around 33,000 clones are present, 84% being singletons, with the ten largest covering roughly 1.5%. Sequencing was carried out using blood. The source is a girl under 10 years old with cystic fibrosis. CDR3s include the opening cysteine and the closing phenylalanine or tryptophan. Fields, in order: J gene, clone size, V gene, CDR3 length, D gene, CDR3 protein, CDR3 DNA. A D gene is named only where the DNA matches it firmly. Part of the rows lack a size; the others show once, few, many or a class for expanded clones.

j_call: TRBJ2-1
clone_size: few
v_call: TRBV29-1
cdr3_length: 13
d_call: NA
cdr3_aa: CSVDLAGERGGFF
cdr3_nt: TGCAGCGTTGATCTCGCAGGTGAAAGGGGGGGGTTCTTC

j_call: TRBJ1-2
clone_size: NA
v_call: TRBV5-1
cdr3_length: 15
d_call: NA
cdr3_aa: CASSLGASLRYGYTF
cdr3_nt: TGCGCCAGCAGCTTGGGAGCCAGTCTCCGATATGGCTACACCTTC

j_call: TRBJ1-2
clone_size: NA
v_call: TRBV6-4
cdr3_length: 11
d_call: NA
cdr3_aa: CASSDNYGYTF
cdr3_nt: TGTGCCAGCAGTGACAACTATGGCTACACCTTC

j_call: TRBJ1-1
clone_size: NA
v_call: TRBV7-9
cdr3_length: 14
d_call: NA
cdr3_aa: CASSAAGSNTEAFF
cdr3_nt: TGTGCCAGCAGCGCAGCAGGATCGAACACTGAAGCTTTCTTT

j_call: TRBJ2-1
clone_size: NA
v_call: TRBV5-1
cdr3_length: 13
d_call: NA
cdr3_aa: CASSLGGRYEQFF
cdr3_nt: TGCGCCAGCAGCTTGGGGGGGAGGTATGAGCAGTTCTTC

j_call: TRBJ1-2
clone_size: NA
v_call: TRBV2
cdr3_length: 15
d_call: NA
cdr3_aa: CASSERSWTNYGYTF
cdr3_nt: TGTGCCAGCAGTGAACGGAGTTGGACAAACTATGGCTACACCTTC

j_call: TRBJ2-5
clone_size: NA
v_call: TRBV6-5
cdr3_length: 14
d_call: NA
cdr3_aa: CASRPPIGAETQYF
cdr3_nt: TGTGCCAGCAGGCCTCCCATAGGGGCGGAGACCCAGTACTTC

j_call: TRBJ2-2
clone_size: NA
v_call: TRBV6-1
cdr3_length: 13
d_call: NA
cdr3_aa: CASSEGLLGGSFF
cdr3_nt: TGTGCCAGCAGTGAAGGGCTGCTGGGTGGGTCGTTTTTT

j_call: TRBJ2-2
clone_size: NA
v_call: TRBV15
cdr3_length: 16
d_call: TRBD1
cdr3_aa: CATSRAFDRDTGELFF
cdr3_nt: TGTGCCACCAGCAGAGCCTTCGACAGGGACACCGGGGAGCTGTTTTTT

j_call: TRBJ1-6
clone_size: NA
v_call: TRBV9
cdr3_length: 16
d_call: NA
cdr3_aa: CASSVARNPNNSPLHF
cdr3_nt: TGTGCCAGCAGCGTAGCTAGAAACCCCAATAATTCACCCCTCCACTTT

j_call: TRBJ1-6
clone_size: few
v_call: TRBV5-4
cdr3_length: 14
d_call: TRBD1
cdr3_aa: CASSVGQEASPLHF
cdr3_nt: TGTGCCAGCAGCGTGGGACAGGAGGCGTCACCCCTCCACTTT

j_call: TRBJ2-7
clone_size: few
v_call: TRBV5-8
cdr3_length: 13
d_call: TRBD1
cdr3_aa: CASSGQTGAEQYF
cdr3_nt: TGTGCCAGCAGCGGCCAGACAGGGGCCGAGCAGTACTTC

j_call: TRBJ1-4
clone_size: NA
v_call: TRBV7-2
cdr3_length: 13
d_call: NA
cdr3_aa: CASRSGGGEKLFF
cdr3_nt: TGTGCCAGCAGGTCCGGCGGAGGTGAAAAACTGTTTTTT

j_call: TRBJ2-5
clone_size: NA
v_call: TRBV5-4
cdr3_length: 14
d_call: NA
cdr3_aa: CASSLDRQLGTQYF
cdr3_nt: TGTGCCAGCAGCTTGGATCGGCAGTTGGGGACCCAGTACTTC

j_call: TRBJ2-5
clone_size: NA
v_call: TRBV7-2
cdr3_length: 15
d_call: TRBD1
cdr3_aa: CASSLDRHLVGTQYF
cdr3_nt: TGTGCCAGCAGCTTGGACAGGCATCTTGTGGGGACCCAGTACTTC

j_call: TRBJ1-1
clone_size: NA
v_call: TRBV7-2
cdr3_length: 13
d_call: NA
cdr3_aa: CASRGMGNTEAFF
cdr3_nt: TGTGCCAGCAGGGGCATGGGCAACACTGAAGCTTTCTTT

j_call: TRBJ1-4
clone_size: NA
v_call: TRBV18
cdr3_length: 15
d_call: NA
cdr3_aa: CASSTEGPIREKLFF
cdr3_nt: TGTGCCAGCTCAACTGAGGGACCCATTCGGGAAAAACTGTTTTTT

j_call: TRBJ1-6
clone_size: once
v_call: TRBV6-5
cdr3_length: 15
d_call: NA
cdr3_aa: CASRPGSQQNSPLHF
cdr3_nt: TGTGCCAGCAGGCCAGGGTCACAGCAAAATTCACCCCTCCACTTT

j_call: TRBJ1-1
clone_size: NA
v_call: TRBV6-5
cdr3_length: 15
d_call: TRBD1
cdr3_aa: CASRPGQGGDTEAFF
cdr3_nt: TGTGCCAGCAGACCCGGACAGGGCGGGGACACTGAAGCTTTCTTT

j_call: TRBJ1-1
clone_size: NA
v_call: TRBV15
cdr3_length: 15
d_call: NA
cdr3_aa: CATSTGRQMNTEAFF
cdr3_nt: TGTGCCACCAGCACAGGGCGGCAGATGAACACTGAAGCTTTCTTT

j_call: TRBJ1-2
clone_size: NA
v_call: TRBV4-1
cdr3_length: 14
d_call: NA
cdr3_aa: CASSQDPGGYGYTF
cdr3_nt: TGCGCCAGCAGCCAAGATCCGGGTGGCTATGGCTACACCTTC

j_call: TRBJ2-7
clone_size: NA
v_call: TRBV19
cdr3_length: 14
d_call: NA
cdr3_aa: CASSIGGPSYEQYF
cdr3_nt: TGTGCCAGTAGTATCGGGGGCCCCTCCTACGAGCAGTACTTC

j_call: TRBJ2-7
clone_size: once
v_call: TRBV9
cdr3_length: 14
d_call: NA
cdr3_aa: CASSEAGTAYEQYF
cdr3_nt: TGTGCCAGCAGCGAGGCCGGGACCGCCTACGAGCAGTACTTC

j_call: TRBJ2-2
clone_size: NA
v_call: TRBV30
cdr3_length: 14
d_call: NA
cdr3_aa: CACQGQWNTGELFF
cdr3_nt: TGTGCCTGCCAGGGGCAATGGAACACCGGGGAGCTGTTTTTT

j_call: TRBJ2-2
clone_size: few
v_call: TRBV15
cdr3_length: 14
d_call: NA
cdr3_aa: CATCQTENTGELFF
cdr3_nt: TGTGCCACCTGTCAGACAGAAAACACCGGGGAGCTGTTTTTT

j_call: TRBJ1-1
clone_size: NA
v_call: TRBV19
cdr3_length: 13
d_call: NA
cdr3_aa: CASAGPLLAEAFF
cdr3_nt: TGTGCCAGCGCCGGGCCCCTTTTGGCTGAAGCTTTCTTT

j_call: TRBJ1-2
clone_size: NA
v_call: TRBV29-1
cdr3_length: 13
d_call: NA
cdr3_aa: CSVGARGNYGYTF
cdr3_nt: TGCAGCGTTGGTGCTAGGGGAAACTATGGCTACACCTTC

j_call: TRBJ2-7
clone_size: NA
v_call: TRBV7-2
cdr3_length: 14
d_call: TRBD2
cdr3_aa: CASSFSGKTYEQYF
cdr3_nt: TGTGCCAGCAGCTTCAGCGGGAAGACCTACGAGCAGTACTTC

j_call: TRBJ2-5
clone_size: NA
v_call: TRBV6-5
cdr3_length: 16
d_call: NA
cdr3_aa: CASSYSTTGLQETQYF
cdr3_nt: TGTGCCAGCAGTTACTCGACGACAGGTTTGCAAGAGACCCAGTACTTC

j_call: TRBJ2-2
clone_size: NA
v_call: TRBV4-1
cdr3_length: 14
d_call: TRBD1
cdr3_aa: CASNDRVHTGELFF
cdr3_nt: TGCGCCAGCAATGACAGGGTCCACACCGGGGAGCTGTTTTTT

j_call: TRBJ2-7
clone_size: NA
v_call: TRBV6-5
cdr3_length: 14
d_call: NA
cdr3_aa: CASSYEGTSYEQYF
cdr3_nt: TGTGCCAGCAGTTACGAGGGCACGTCCTACGAGCAGTACTTC

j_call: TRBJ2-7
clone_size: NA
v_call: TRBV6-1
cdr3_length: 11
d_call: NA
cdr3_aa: CASSELYEQYF
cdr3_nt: TGTGCCAGCAGTGAACTTTACGAGCAGTACTTC

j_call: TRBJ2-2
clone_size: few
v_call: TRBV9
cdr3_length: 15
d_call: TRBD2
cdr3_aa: CASSVLAGNTGELFF
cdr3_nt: TGTGCCAGCAGCGTACTAGCGGGTAACACCGGGGAGCTGTTTTTT

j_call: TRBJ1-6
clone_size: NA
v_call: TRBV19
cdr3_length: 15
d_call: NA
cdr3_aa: CASSPHRSYNSPLHF
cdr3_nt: TGTGCCAGTAGCCCACACCGCTCCTATAATTCACCCCTCCACTTT

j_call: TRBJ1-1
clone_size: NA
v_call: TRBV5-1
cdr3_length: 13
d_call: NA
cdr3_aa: CASSTRRGTEAFF
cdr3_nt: TGCGCCAGCAGCACCCGACGAGGCACTGAAGCTTTCTTT

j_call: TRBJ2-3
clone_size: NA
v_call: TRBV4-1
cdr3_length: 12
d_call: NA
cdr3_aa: CASSQDTDTQYF
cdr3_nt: TGCGCCAGCAGCCAAGACACAGATACGCAGTATTTT

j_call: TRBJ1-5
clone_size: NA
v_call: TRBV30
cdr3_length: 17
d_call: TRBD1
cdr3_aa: CAWSVLAGTGVHQPQHF
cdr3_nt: TGTGCCTGGAGTGTACTTGCGGGGACAGGGGTGCATCAGCCCCAGCATTTT

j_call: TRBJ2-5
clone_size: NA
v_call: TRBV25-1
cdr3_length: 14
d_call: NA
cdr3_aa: CASSVGRPEETQYF
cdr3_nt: TGTGCCAGCAGTGTTGGGCGACCTGAAGAGACCCAGTACTTC

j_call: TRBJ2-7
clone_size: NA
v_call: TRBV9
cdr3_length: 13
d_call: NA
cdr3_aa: CASSVNPSYEQYF
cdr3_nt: TGTGCCAGCAGCGTAAATCCCTCCTACGAGCAGTACTTC

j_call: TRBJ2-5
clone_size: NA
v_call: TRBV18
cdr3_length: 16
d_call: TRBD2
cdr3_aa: CASSPKLASAVETQYF
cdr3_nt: TGTGCCAGCTCACCGAAACTAGCGTCGGCTGTGGAGACCCAGTACTTC

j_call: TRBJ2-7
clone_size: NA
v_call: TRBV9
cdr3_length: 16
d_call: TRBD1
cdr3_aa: CASSVDGTGNFYEQYF
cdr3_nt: TGTGCCAGCAGCGTAGACGGGACAGGGAACTTTTACGAGCAGTACTTC

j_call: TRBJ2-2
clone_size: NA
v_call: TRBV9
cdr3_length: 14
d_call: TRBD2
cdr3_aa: CASSVGLAPGELFF
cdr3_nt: TGTGCCAGCAGCGTAGGACTAGCCCCCGGGGAGCTGTTTTTT

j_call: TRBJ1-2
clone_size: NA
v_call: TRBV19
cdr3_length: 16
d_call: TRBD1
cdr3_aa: CASSIDRDRINYGYTF
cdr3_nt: TGTGCCAGTAGTATTGATCGGGACAGAATTAACTATGGCTACACCTTC

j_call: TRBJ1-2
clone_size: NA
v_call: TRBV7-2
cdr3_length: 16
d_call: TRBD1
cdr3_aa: CASSLENRGLGYGYTF
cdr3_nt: TGTGCCAGCAGCTTGGAGAACAGGGGTTTGGGGTATGGCTACACCTTC

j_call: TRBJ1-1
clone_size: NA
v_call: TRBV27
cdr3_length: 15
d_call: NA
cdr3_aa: CASTPKGGMSTEAFF
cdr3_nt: TGTGCCAGCACCCCCAAGGGGGGGATGAGCACTGAAGCTTTCTTT

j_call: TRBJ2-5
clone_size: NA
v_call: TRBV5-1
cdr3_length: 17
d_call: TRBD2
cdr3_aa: CASSSIPSGGARETQYF
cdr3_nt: TGCGCCAGCAGCTCGATCCCTAGCGGGGGGGCGCGGGAGACCCAGTACTTC

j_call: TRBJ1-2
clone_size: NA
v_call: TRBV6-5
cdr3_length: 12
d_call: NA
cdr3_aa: CASSQGWYGYTF
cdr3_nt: TGTGCCAGCAGCCAGGGGTGGTATGGCTACACCTTC

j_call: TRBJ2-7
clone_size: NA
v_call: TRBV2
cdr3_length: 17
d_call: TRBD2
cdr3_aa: CASSPRALAGSSYEQYF
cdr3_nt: TGTGCCAGCAGCCCGCGGGCACTAGCGGGGAGTTCCTACGAGCAGTACTTC

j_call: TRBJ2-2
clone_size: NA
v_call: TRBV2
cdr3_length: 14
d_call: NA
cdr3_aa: CASRGQSGTGELFF
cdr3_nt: TGTGCCAGCAGGGGCCAATCCGGCACCGGGGAGCTGTTTTTT

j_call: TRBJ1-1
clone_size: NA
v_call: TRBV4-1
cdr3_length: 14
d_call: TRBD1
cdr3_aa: CASSETGEDTEAFF
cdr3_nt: TGCGCCAGCAGCGAGACAGGGGAGGACACTGAAGCTTTCTTT

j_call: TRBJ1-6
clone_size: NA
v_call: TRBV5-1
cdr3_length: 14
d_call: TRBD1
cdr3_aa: CASSLGDRNSPLHF
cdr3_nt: TGCGCCAGCAGCTTGGGGGACAGGAATTCACCCCTCCACTTT

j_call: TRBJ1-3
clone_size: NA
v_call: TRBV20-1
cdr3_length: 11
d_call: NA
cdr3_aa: CSATPMNTIYF
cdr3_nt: TGCAGTGCTACTCCAATGAACACCATATATTTT

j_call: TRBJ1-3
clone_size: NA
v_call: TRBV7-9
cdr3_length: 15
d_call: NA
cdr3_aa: CASSLGRRAGNTIYF
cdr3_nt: TGTGCCAGCAGCTTGGGCAGGCGGGCTGGAAACACCATATATTTT